The clone carrying this TCR beta chain showed up just a few times. The data stem from a study of patients and donors after allogeneic stem cell transplantation. The CDR3 runs to 15 residues. Trimming took off 2 bases at V and 2 bases at J, with 9 bases between the two ends. TCRdb redid the calling of the RT-PCR reads with MiXCR, one entry per CDR3 protein. The sample has hundreds of thousands of distinct CDR3 sequences, around 14% seen once. The clonotype originates from a human donor who was either an allogeneic HSCT recipient or a stem cell or donor lymphocyte infusion donor (not recorded which). It is not recorded whose cells these are; they may come from a transplant donor. What was sequenced was blood, either unsorted or a sorted T cell fraction (not recorded which). The gene calls are TRBV12-3 or TRBV12-4 and TRBJ2-2, with D unclear. CDR3 bases: TGTGCCAGCAGTTTACTGGAGTTAAACACCGGGGAGCTGTTTTTT. Translating gives CASSLLELNTGELFF.